Shown below are 18 T cell receptor beta chains from a single sample sequenced in a study of shared clonotypes between healthy human individuals (dated by TCRdb to 2020 to 2021). Libraries came from the immunoSEQ multiplex PCR assay. The table comes from immuneACCESS by way of TCRdb, which keeps in-frame sequences with V and J called. Part of the clones is missing from these tables; in studies checked, under half for an unresolved V gene and the rest for unknown reasons. This sample is represented by about 2.3 million clones; 85% to 95% of them were singletons. 0.3% to 0.4% of the sample is taken by the ten largest. Sequenced: naive CD4+ T cells from PBMCs. The cell subset or site label, read with the paper, signifies: CD45RA+ positively selected. The receptors derive from a man younger than 35 in good health. Some clones in this sample may be carry-over from other donors' samples.

The chain combines TRBV28 with TRBJ1-1; D is possibly TRBD1 (6 bases). Germline assignment: CDR1 MDHEN and CDR2 SYDVKM. The CDR3 runs to 13 residues. The V gene lost 8 bases and the J gene lost 3 bases, with 13 bases spanning the gap. CDR3 protein: CASSHGGDTEAFF. The DNA for the CDR3 is TGTGCCAGCTCCCACGGGGGCGACACTGAAGCTTTCTTT.

The J gene is TRBJ2-7, the V gene TRBV11-2; D could derive from TRBD1 or TRBD2 (5 bases each). Germline CDR1 reads SGHAT; CDR2 reads FQNNGV. The CDR3 runs 16 residues. V lost 5 bases to trimming and J lost 3 bases, with 20 bases between them. In DNA form, the CDR3 reads TGTGCCAGCAGCCCCAATGGGGGTGGGAGTAGCTACGAGCAGTACTTC. It translates to CASSPNGGGSSYEQYF.

This chain links TRBV7-2 with TRBJ2-5; TRBD2 matches at 12 bases. Germline CDR1 is SGHTA and CDR2 is FQGNSA. This CDR3 contains 19 residues. Unmatched junction bases numbered 18, after V lost 5 bases and J lost 5 bases. The CDR3 region is CASSPVRVTLTSGRETQYF. The CDR3 coding sequence is TGTGCCAGCAGCCCCGTCCGGGTTACGCTTACTAGCGGGAGGGAGACCCAGTACTTC.

The chain has TRBV9 and TRBJ1-1; D is unresolved. The germline V and J ends were trimmed by 0 bases and 1 base, with 10 bases remaining between them. The CDR3 contains 15 residues. From germline, CDR1 is SGDLS and CDR2 YYNGEE. CDR3 in amino acids: CASSVAPEGNTEAFF. In DNA, the CDR3 is TGTGCCAGCAGCGTAGCCCCCGAGGGGAACACTGAAGCTTTCTTT.

The rearrangement links TRBV5-1 to TRBJ2-3; D possibly corresponds to TRBD2 (6 bases). Trimming stripped 5 bases from V and 0 bases from J, with 16 bases between. CDR1 is SGHRS and CDR2 is YFSETQ in the germline V gene. The CDR3 runs to 16 residues. The CDR3 protein is CASREGSSASTDTQYF. For the CDR3, the DNA is TGCGCCAGCAGGGAGGGGAGTAGCGCTAGCACAGATACGCAGTATTTT.

V usage is TRBV6-5 and J usage is TRBJ2-7, with D hard to call. Germline V gene sequence: CDR1 MNHEY, CDR2 SVGAGI. V shed 6 bases and J shed 1 base, with 4 bases lying between them. This CDR3 is 11 amino acids long. The CDR3 DNA follows: TGTGCCAGCAGGGATTCCTACGAGCAGTACTTC. Amino acids: CASRDSYEQYF.

The V call is TRBV7-9, the J call TRBJ2-7; D is ambiguous. CDR1 and CDR2 (germline): SEHNR, FQNEAQ (reference sequence). Trimming removed 4 bases from V and 7 bases from J, with 8 bases in between. CDR3 size: 11 residues. The CDR3 loop reads CASSSYVEQYF. Written as DNA, the CDR3 is TGTGCCAGCAGCTCTTACGTGGAGCAGTACTTC.

The chain combines TRBV19 with TRBJ2-2; TRBD1 matches 7 bases. The CDR3 has 17 amino acids. Germline CDR1 is LNHDA and CDR2 is SQIVND (reference sequence). The J segment lost 11 bases and the V segment lost 7 bases, leaving 22 bases of the junction unmatched. CDR3 DNA sequence: TGTGCCAGTACCCGAGAGGGACAGCTTATCTTACCGTTTGAGCTGTTTTTT. This translates into CASTREGQLILPFELFF.

This sequence joins TRBV2 and TRBJ2-3, with 7 bases fitting TRBD2. The CDR3 runs 14 residues. V lost 3 bases, J lost 6 bases, and 6 bases stayed unmatched. In germline, CDR1 is SNHLY, CDR2 FYNNEI. The CDR3 region has the DNA TGTGCCAGCAGTGACGGGGGAGGGATGGATACGCAGTATTTT. Translating gives CASSDGGGMDTQYF.

At least ten counts were recorded for this clone. The genes are TRBV30 and TRBJ1-2; a weak D match, TRBD1 (6 bases). Germline CDR1 and CDR2: GTSNPN and SVGIG (reference sequence). The germline V and J ends were trimmed by 4 bases and 4 bases, with 16 bases remaining between them. The CDR3 consists of 14 residues. The DNA for the CDR3 is TGTGCCTGGACCACCCCAGGACAGTTCTATGGCTACACCTTC. Amino acids: CAWTTPGQFYGYTF. Full variable domain (remainder filled in from reference TRBV30 and TRBJ1-2): SQTIHQWPATLVQPVGSPLSLECTVEGTSNPNLYWYRQAAGRGLQLLFYSVGIGQISSEVPQNLSASRPQDRQFILSSKKLLLSDSGFYLCAWTTPGQFYGYTFGSGTRLTVV.

There are a few counts of this clone. The chain joins TRBV7-9 to TRBJ1-2, with D unclear. CDR1 and CDR2 from the germline V gene are SEHNR and FQNEAQ (reference sequence). The CDR3 totals 13 residues. Trimming stripped 4 bases from V and 4 bases from J, with 10 bases between. CDR3 DNA sequence: TGTGCCAGCAGCTCTGTCGGTCCCTATGGCTACACCTTC. Protein product: CASSSVGPYGYTF.

The genes are TRBV11-2 and TRBJ1-4; 7 nucleotides match TRBD1. Trimming removed 5 bases from V and 4 bases from J; junction bases left unmatched: 7. Germline CDR1 reads SGHAT; CDR2 reads FQNNGV. The CDR3 contains 15 residues. Written as DNA, the CDR3 is TGTGCCAGCAGCCCGGGGACAGTCTTTAATGAAAAACTGTTTTTT. Protein sequence: CASSPGTVFNEKLFF. The full variable domain, with the rest looked up from reference TRBV11-2 and TRBJ1-4, is EAGVAQSPRYKIIEKRQSVAFWCNPISGHATLYWYQQILGQGPKLLIQFQNNGVVDDSQLPKDRFSAERLKGVDSTLKIQPAKLEDSAVYLCASSPGTVFNEKLFFGSGTQLSVL.

This rearrangement joins TRBV11-2 to TRBJ1-2; 11 bases align to TRBD1. V was clipped by 5 bases and J by 8 bases; unmatched bases: 7. The CDR3 consists of 14 residues. Germline V lookup: CDR1 SGHAT, CDR2 FQNNGV. The CDR3 protein is CASSAGTGGMGYTF. The CDR3 DNA follows: TGTGCCAGCAGCGCCGGGACAGGGGGTATGGGCTACACCTTC.

This chain links TRBV28 with TRBJ2-2; D is uncertain. The CDR3 has 13 residues. V dropped 6 bases and J dropped 6 bases, with 11 bases sitting between them. Germline CDR1 and CDR2: MDHEN and SYDVKM. CDR3 amino acids: CASSLHHSGELFF. The CDR3 nucleotides are TGTGCCAGCAGCCTACACCACTCCGGGGAGCTGTTTTTT.

This clone was observed a single time. The V gene is TRBV10-1, the J gene TRBJ2-1; tentatively, D is TRBD1 or TRBD2 (6 bases each). The CDR3 has 16 amino acids. Germline V gene sequence: CDR1 WNHNN, CDR2 SYGVQD (reference sequence). V lost 9 bases to trimming and J lost 7 bases, with 25 bases between them. The CDR3 loop is CASSRDLGRGQNEQFF. The CDR3 DNA follows: TGCGCCAGTTCCCGGGATCTAGGACGGGGGCAGAATGAGCAGTTCTTC.

J is TRBJ2-2 and V is TRBV10-2; either TRBD1 or TRBD2 may supply D (6 bases each). Germline assignment: CDR1 WSHSY and CDR2 SAAADI. CDR3 size: 16 residues. With 5 bases removed from V and 4 bases from J, the gap between germline ends came to 17 bases. DNA for the CDR3: TGCGCCAGCAGTCCCCCGGGGGCCCGCAGCACCGGGGAGCTGTTTTTT. Translated, it gives CASSPPGARSTGELFF.

This chain links TRBV5-1 with TRBJ2-1, with a weak D call TRBD2 (5 bases). The V end was cut by 1 base, the J end by 6 bases, with 11 bases between. The length of the CDR3 is 14 residues. Looked up from germline, CDR1 is SGHRS and CDR2 is YFSETQ. The CDR3 loop reads CASSLYEGRNEQFF. As DNA, the CDR3 is TGCGCCAGCAGCTTGTATGAGGGCCGCAATGAGCAGTTCTTC.

This clone was observed a few times. The gene calls are TRBV18 and TRBJ1-1; no clear D. Germline V CDR1 and CDR2: KGHSH, LQKENI. V lost 3 bases and J 4 bases, leaving 15 bases between the germline ends. This CDR3 spans 15 amino acids. The CDR3 DNA reads TGTGCCAGCTCACCCCCCGGGATCGGAGGCACTGAAGCTTTCTTT. Translating gives CASSPPGIGGTEAFF.